This T cell receptor (beta chain) emerged from a study of blood T cells in healthy people across ages (dated by TCRdb to between 2015 and 2017). In the study overall: In model experiments, template switching captured about one uniquely barcoded TCR beta cDNA molecule for every two T cells. Age-related changes in TCR beta repertoire diversity were measured in the study by deep sequencing normalized with unique cDNA molecular identifiers. Donors were grouped into four age groups: young (average roughly 15 years), middle-aged (39), aged (around 60) and long-lived (about 82). The study analyzed two additional independent replicas of 1 million unique cDNA reads from the same blood draw for two donors, one aged 18 to 30 and one aged 80 or older. Broader findings and caveats from the paper: Because donor CMV infection status was unknown, age-related changes in expanded clonotypes were potentially confounded. Compared with the aged group, more naive CD4+ T cells, fewer expanded clones and increased TCR diversity were shown by the long-lived group, suggesting age selection. Estimates of total diversity based on one million sequenced T cells were regarded as lower bounds and as underestimates. Observed TCR beta diversity per million T cells fell roughly linearly with age, and a significant reduction was already apparent by age around 40. Since profiling was done on bulk unsorted PBMCs, naive and antigen-experienced compartments could not be conclusively compared. Observed TCR beta diversity correlated strongly with the percentage of naive T cells measured by flow cytometry.

The donors were some 39 Caucasian individuals from Russia, aged roughly 6 to 100 years, who were systemically healthy. Each donor gave ten milliliters of peripheral blood, drawn into EDTA-treated Vacutainer tubes. Ficoll-Paque density-gradient centrifugation was used to isolate PBMCs, with at least 7 million per sample. Trizol reagent was used to extract total RNA from PBMCs, with at least 5 micrograms per sample. For every donor, flow cytometry on a PBMC aliquot measured the percentage of naive CD45RAhigh/CD27high T cells. The library came from 5' RACE. The instrument given in TCRdb is Illumina HiSeq 2500. A second PCR of roughly 6 to 11 cycles was run with a J-beta primer mix and a sample-barcoded 5' primer. A template-switch 5' adaptor carrying 12 random nucleotides introduced a unique molecular identifier onto each TCR beta cDNA molecule. At least 3 million CDR3-containing paired-end reads were obtained from each sample. First-strand cDNA synthesis was performed from all RNA using the Mint cDNA synthesis kit, with priming by a TRBC-specific oligonucleotide. Following uracil-DNA glycosylase treatment, all cDNA underwent a first 18-cycle PCR with the universal primers M1SS and BC2_uni_R. The original pipeline was this. For normalization, 1 million high-quality reads were randomly selected from each sample, with every read carrying a distinct molecular identifier. Instead of being binned into consensus sequences, reads with shared molecular identifiers were discarded. MiTCR, with a Q25 quality threshold and the strictest error-elimination algorithm, was used for CDR3 identification, clonotype clustering and error correction. A nonparametric unseen species model using Euler transformation provided a lower-bound estimate of total TCR beta diversity. The public reads were reanalyzed by TCRdb: fastp trimming at Q25, MiXCR alignment, in-frame beta chains only. Each record represents a unique CDR3 protein, reported with the most common genes and DNA among its rows. It is TCRdb's table, rather than the study itself, that gives the V and J calls and clone size. This sample has around 1,000,000 distinct CDR3 sequences in its table, and about 25% of those were observed once. 0.65% to 0.75% of the sample comes from the top ten.

Notes on this clonotype: No antigen is known for it. Per-nucleotide qualities are absent, and no much larger clonotype sits a single base away.

The sample also formed part of further work on T cells of mothers and their children. The second study, in turn, reports: Donors were nine systemically healthy Caucasian individuals: three mothers and their six children. cDNA synthesis used all of the extracted RNA, with approximately 1.6 ug of RNA in each 15 ul reaction. Sample barcodes and 2-4 random nucleotides were added via the M1S primer in the second PCR. Over 10 million TCR beta CDR3 reads came from each mother, compared with several million reads from each child. Thymic selection shapes the output of TCR recombination in a similar way in related and unrelated pairs, and inherited differences have a minor effect. Related mother-child pairs always showed normalized repertoire overlap that was slightly higher than in unrelated mother-child pairs, though the difference was never significant. With a sensitivity of about 100 clones per million clonotypes, no persistent microchimeric T cell clones were detected. In the study, deep NGS was used to compare the TCR beta repertoires of mothers and children, and features distinguishing related mother-child pairs from unrelated individuals were sought. The mean age was 40 +/- 4 years for the mothers and around 11 +/- 4 years for the children. After adapter ligation with NEBNext reagents, the libraries were sequenced on Illumina HiSeq 2000 with 100+100 nt paired-end reads. To prevent cross-contamination, the mother and child libraries were prepared one month apart and sequenced in separate runs. Between about 500,000 and 2,300,000 distinct TCR beta clonotypes were identified per donor. Naive TCR beta clonotypes were estimated from low-frequency clonotypes matched to each donor's FACS-determined naive share, without sorting.

The sequence was obtained from a girl aged 2 to 9 in good health. The sequencing sample was made of blood.

The DNA reads TGCGCCAGCAGCCAATCCGGGACAGGGTATGAAAAACTGTTTTTT. The resulting protein is CASSQSGTGYEKLFF. Rearrangement joined TRBV4-3 to TRBJ1-4; TRBD1 matches 9 bases in the middle. Ends trimmed: V by 2 bases, J by 6 bases; bases unmatched to a gene: 4. Taken from the germline V gene, the CDR1 and CDR2 loops are LGHNA and YSLEER. The CDR3 measures 15 amino acids from cysteine to phenylalanine. The read is trimmed to its CDR3 DNA, 45 bases read in frame from base 1.